This T cell receptor (beta chain) was obtained from a study of blood T cell repertoires in COVID-19. In the study overall: Both acute and convalescent COVID-19 samples were obtained from the United States, Italy and Spain. PBMCs, B-cell-depleted T cells, or T cells provided the cDNA or gDNA that made up the material.

Trimming took 4 bases from V and 5 from J, leaving 18 bases between them. CDR1 and CDR2 (germline): SGHKS, YYEKEE (reference sequence). The CDR3 runs 15 residues. Under the authors' procedure: The authors estimated nucleated cell counts from reference gene primer amplification. TCRdb's table, derived via immunoSEQ multiplex PCR, lists solely in-frame clones and lacks some. V, J and clone size were drawn from that table, and D and trimming were deduced from the DNA. The table includes fewer than 45,000 clones, approximately 80% detected once. This TCR was recovered from a human donor in a cohort sampled during active COVID-19. The gene calls are TRBV5-5 and TRBJ2-5, with a possible D match to TRBD1 (6 bases). Specimen: peripheral blood. The CDR3 DNA sequence: TGTGCCAGCAGCCCCCGCCAGGGGAAGGGTGAGACCCAGTACTTC. Protein sequence: CASSPRQGKGETQYF.